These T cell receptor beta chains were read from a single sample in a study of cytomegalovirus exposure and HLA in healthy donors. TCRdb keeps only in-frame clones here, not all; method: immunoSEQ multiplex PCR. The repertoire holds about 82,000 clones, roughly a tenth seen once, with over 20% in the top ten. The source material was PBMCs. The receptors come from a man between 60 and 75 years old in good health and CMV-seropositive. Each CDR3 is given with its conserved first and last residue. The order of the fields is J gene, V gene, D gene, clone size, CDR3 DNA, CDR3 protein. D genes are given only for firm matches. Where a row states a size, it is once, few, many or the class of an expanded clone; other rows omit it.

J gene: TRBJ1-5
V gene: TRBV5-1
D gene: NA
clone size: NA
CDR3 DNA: TGCGCCAGCAGGGCAGGGCCCAATCAGCCCCAGCATTTT
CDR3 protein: CASRAGPNQPQHF

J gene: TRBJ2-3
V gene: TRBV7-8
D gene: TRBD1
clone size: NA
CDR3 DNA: TGTGCCAGCAGCCAAGGACAGGGAGCAGATACGCAGTATTTT
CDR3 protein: CASSQGQGADTQYF

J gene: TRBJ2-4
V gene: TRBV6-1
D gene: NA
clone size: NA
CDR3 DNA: TGTGCCAGCAGCCTTACAGGGATGACAAAAAACATTCAGTACTTC
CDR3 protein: CASSLTGMTKNIQYF

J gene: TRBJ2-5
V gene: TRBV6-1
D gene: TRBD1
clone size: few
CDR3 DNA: TGTGCCAGCAGGACCGGGACAGGGGCCGTGGAGACCCAGTACTTC
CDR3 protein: CASRTGTGAVETQYF

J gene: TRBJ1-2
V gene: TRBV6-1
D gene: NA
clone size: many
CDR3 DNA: TGTGCCAGCAGTGCTAGGGGGGGCCGAGGCTACACCTTC
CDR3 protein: CASSARGGRGYTF

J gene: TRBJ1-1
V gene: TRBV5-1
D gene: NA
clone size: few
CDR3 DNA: TGCGCCAGCAGCTTGGGTTTGTCAGGGTATGAAGCTTTCTTT
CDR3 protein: CASSLGLSGYEAFF

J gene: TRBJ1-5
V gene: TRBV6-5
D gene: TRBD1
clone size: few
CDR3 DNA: TGTGCCAGCAGTCGACAGGGGAGCCAGCCCCAGCATTTT
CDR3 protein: CASSRQGSQPQHF

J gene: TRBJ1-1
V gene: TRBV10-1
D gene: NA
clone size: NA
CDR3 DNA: TGCGCCAGCAGTGGAGGACAGATTATGAACACTGAAGCTTTCTTT
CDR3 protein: CASSGGQIMNTEAFF

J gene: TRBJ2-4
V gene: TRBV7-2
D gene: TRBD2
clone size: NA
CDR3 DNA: TGTGCCAGCAGCTCGAACTTAGCGGGAAGAGCCAAAAACATTCAGTACTTC
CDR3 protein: CASSSNLAGRAKNIQYF

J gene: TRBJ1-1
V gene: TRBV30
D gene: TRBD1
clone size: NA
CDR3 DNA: TGTGCCTGGAGTGGGACAGGGTCTGAAGCTTTCTTT
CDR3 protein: CAWSGTGSEAFF

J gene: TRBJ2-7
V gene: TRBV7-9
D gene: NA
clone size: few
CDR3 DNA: TGTGCCAGCAGCTTACATAACAGTACCTCCTACGAGCAGTACTTC
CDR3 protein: CASSLHNSTSYEQYF

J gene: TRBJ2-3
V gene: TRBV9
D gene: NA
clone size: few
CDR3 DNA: TGTGCCAGCAGCGTTAGCGGCACCGAAGATACGCAGTATTTT
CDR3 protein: CASSVSGTEDTQYF

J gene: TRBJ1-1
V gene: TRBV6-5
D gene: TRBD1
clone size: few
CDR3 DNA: TGTGCCAGCAGTCTCAGGGGGCCGGGCACTGAAGCTTTCTTT
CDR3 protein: CASSLRGPGTEAFF

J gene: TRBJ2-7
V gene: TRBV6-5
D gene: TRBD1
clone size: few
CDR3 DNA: TGTGCCAGCAGCCCGGACAGGGGAAGAAACTACGAGCAGTACTTC
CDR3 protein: CASSPDRGRNYEQYF

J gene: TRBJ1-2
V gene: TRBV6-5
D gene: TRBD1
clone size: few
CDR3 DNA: TGTGCCAGCAGGCGCGGGACAGGCTATGGCTACACCTTC
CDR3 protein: CASRRGTGYGYTF

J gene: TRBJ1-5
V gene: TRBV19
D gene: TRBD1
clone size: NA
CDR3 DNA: TGTGCCAGTAGTGGGACAGGGAGGAAACATCAGCCCCAGCATTTT
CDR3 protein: CASSGTGRKHQPQHF

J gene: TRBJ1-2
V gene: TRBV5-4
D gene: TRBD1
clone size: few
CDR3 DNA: TGTGCCAGCAGCTTGGCGTTTGGACAGGGGACTAACTATGGCTACACCTTC
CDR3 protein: CASSLAFGQGTNYGYTF

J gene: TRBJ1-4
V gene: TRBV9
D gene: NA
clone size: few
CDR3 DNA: TGTGCCAGCAGCCCCGAGACCGGGGGGCAGAGTGAAAAACTGTTTTTT
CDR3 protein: CASSPETGGQSEKLFF

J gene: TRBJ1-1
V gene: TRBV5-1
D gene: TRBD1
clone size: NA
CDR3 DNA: TGCGCCAGCAGCTCAGGGGGCATGAACACTGAAGCTTTCTTT
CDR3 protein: CASSSGGMNTEAFF

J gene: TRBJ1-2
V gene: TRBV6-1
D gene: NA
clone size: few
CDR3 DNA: TGTGCCAGCAGTGAAGATTGGGCAGGATCTGGCTACACCTTC
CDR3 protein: CASSEDWAGSGYTF

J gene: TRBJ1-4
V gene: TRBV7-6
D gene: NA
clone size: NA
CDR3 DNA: TGTGCCAGCAGCCCAAATCGGGCAACTAATGAAAAACTGTTTTTT
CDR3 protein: CASSPNRATNEKLFF

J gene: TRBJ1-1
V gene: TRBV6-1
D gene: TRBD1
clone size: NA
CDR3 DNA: TGTGCCAGCGGCCACAGGGGGGGCACTGAAGCTTTCTTT
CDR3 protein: CASGHRGGTEAFF

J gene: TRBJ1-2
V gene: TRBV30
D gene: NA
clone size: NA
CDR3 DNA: TGTGCCTGGAGTGAAGGCAGGCGACATTTCTATGGCTACACCTTC
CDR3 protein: CAWSEGRRHFYGYTF

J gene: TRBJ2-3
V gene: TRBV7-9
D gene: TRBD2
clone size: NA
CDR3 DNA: TGTGCCCTGGATAGCGGTAGCGGGGGGCCTACAGATACGCAGTATTTT
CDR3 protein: CALDSGSGGPTDTQYF

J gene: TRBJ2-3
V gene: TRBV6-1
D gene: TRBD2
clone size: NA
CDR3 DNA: TGTGCCAGCAGTGGATTCGCTAGCGGGAGAACAGATACGCAGTATTTT
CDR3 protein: CASSGFASGRTDTQYF

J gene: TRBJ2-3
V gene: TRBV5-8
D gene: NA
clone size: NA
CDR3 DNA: TGTGCCAGTAGCTTGACTGATACGCAGTATTTT
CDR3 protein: CASSLTDTQYF

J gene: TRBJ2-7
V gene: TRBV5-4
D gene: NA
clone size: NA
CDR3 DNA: TGTGCCAGCAGCCCGGACTACAATTCCTACGAGCAGTACTTC
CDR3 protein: CASSPDYNSYEQYF

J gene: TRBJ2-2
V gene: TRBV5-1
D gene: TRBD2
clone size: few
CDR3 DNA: TGCGCCAGCAGCTTGGGGTGGACTAGCTTCACCGGGGAGCTGTTTTTT
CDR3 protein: CASSLGWTSFTGELFF

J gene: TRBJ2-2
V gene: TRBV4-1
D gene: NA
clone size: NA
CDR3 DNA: TGCGCCAGCAGCCAAGACCGTATAAACGGGGAGCTGTTTTTT
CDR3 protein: CASSQDRINGELFF

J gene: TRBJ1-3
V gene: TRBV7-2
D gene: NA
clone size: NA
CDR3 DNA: TGTGCCAGCAGCCTACCAGGGGCTTTTGAACACCGGGGAGCTGTTTTT
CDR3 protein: CASSLPGAFEHRGAVF

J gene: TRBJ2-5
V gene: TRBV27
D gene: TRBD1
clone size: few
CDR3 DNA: TGTGCCAGCAGTTTTCTGGGACAGTCTCGATGGGGGACCCAGTACTTC
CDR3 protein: CASSFLGQSRWGTQYF

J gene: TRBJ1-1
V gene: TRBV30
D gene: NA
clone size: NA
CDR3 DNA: TGTTCCTGGAGTGCTTCGAAATTCCAGGGGACTGAAGCTTTCTTT
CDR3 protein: CSWSASKFQGTEAFF

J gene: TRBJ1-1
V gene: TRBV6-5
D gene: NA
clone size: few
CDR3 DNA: TGTGCCAGCAGTTACTCCTCACAGGGCACGAACACTGAAGCTTTCTTT
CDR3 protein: CASSYSSQGTNTEAFF

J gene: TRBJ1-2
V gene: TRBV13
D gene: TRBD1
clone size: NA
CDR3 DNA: TGTGCCAGCAGCTTAGCCCCACAGGGGGCGCATGTGTATGGCTACACCTTC
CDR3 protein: CASSLAPQGAHVYGYTF

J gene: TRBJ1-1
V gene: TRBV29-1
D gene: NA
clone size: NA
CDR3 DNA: TGCAGCGCAATGGGACACCAGAACACTGAAGCTTTCTTT
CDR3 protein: CSAMGHQNTEAFF

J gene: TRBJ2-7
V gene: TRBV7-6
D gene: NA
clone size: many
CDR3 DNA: TGTGCCAGCAGCTTTTACAGGGACGAGCAGTACTTC
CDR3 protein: CASSFYRDEQYF

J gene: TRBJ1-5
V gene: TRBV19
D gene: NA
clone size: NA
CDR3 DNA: TGTGCCAGTACTCTTACGGGGGGCATTTACAATCAGCCCCAGCATTTT
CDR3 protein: CASTLTGGIYNQPQHF